The clone carrying this T cell receptor (beta chain) was found a few times. Its target is unknown. The data originate from a study of vaccination effects on CD4 cells after COVID-19. Germline lookup yields CDR1 MNHNY and CDR2 SVGAGI (reference sequence). V gave up 6 bases and J gave up 2 bases; unmatched junction bases: 7. This CDR3 spans 15 amino acids. Produced via immunoSEQ multiplex PCR; TCRdb's table is partial and in-frame only. The data hold about 55,000 clones, with roughly two thirds observed a single time. Peptide-pool stimulation followed by sequencing identified expanded antigen-specific CD4+ clonotypes in the ViraFEST assay. CD4+ T cell isolation took place after 10 days of culture. Nucleocapsid antibodies were negative in the vaccine recipients, who had never had SARS-CoV-2 infection. PBMC cultures contained 2 million or so cells per well, roughly 10 IU/ml IL-2 and 10 ug/ml peptides. Half of the medium was exchanged for IL-2 medium on both days 3 and 7.

Overall study findings and caveats: The authors studied few convalescent patients and collected no early post-infection timepoints.

The chain carries TRBV6-6 and TRBJ1-3, with TRBD1 matching 7 bases. Sequenced here: CD4+ T cells from PBMCs cultured with SARS-CoV-2 spike peptides, sampled before COVID-19 vaccination. This TCR was sampled from a human donor who received a COVID-19 vaccine. DNA for the CDR3: TGTGCCAGCAGGAGACAGGGAGGTACTGGAAACACCATATATTTT. Translated, it gives CASRRQGGTGNTIYF.